The 6 T cell receptor beta chains below all came from one sample that was sequenced in a study of graft-versus-host responses after intestinal transplantation. No antigens are known for them. TCRdb's table, derived via immunoSEQ multiplex PCR, lists solely in-frame clones and lacks some. Of 120,000 or so clones in the sample, roughly 95% were seen once. The material sequenced was unstimulated CD8+ T cells sorted from spleen or lymph node cells, taken before intestinal transplant. The receptor source for this set is a human donor who received an intestinal transplant.

This clone appeared a single time. The chain joins TRBV6-1 to TRBJ1-2; the match to TRBD1 covers 7 bases. CDR3 length: 17 residues. V trimming: 3 bases; J trimming: 3 bases; junction bases outside the gene matches: 13. The germline V gene encodes CDR1 MNHNS and CDR2 SASEGT. DNA for the CDR3: TGTGCCAGCAGTGAGCTACCAATCATAACAGGGGACTATGGCTACACCTTC. Its protein is CASSELPIITGDYGYTF.

The J gene is TRBJ2-7, the V gene TRBV10-1; weak D call: TRBD2 (6 bases). The germline V and J ends were trimmed by 7 bases and 3 bases, with 13 bases remaining between them. The CDR3 has 13 residues. The V gene's germline CDR1 is WNHNN and CDR2 SYGVQD (reference sequence). The CDR3: CASTRLVDYEQYF. The DNA for the CDR3 is TGCGCCAGCACCCGACTAGTTGACTACGAGCAGTACTTC.

V usage is TRBV28 and J usage is TRBJ2-7, with D hard to call. Germline CDR1 and CDR2: MDHEN and SYDVKM. V was pared by 3 bases and J by 2 bases, with 14 bases between. This CDR3 has 15 residues. CDR3 sequence: CASSFRWVSTYEQYF. CDR3 bases: TGTGCCAGCAGTTTCCGTTGGGTCTCGACCTACGAGCAGTACTTC.

The chain employs TRBV6-1 and TRBJ2-1, with 11 bases that match TRBD2. CDR1 and CDR2 from the germline V gene are MNHNS and SASEGT. CDR3 size: 14 residues. J lost 7 bases, V lost 8 bases, and 7 bases had no gene match. The CDR3 bases are TGTGCCAGCTCGACTAGCGGGGTGACTAATGAGCAGTTCTTC. It yields the protein CASSTSGVTNEQFF.

The chain links TRBV5-5 to TRBJ1-2; 8 nucleotides line up with TRBD1. The V gene's germline CDR1 is SGHKS and CDR2 YYEKEE (reference sequence). The CDR3 covers 19 residues. Trimming cost V 2 bases and J 2 bases; bases outside gene matches: 17. The CDR3: CASSFVTGAVESINYGYTF. The DNA of the CDR3 is TGTGCCAGCAGCTTCGTGACAGGGGCAGTTGAATCGATAAACTATGGCTACACCTTC.

V is TRBV19 and J is TRBJ2-1, with 15 bases identical to TRBD2. The CDR3 spans 15 residues. Germline CDR1 is LNHDA and CDR2 is SQIVND (reference sequence). The V gene end was trimmed by 5 bases and the J gene end by 8 bases; junction bases not matched to a gene: 4. Here the CDR3 DNA reads TGTGCCAGTAGTCCGGGACTAGCGGGAGGCGATGAGCAGTTCTTC. Amino acids: CASSPGLAGGDEQFF.